Listed below are T cell receptor beta chains from one sample, sequenced in a study of T cells in pancreatic ductal adenocarcinoma. TCRdb's copy holds only in-frame clones and misses some; the assay was immunoSEQ multiplex PCR. The table shows 97,000 or so clones, with about 96% occurring only once. Specimen: PBMCs. The receptors were gathered from a human donor with pancreatic ductal adenocarcinoma. The CDR3 runs from the conserved cysteine through the conserved F or W. Each record gives: J gene, clone size, V gene, D gene, CDR3 DNA, CDR3 protein. A D gene is named only where the DNA matches it firmly. Clone size is shown for a subset of rows, as once, few, many or a class of expanded clone.

j_call: TRBJ2-7; clone_size: .; v_call: TRBV27; d_call: .; cdr3_nt: TGTGCCAGCAGATGGGGCCCTACACAGAGCTACGAGCAGTACTTC; cdr3_aa: CASRWGPTQSYEQYF
j_call: TRBJ2-3; clone_size: .; v_call: TRBV6-1; d_call: TRBD1; cdr3_nt: TGTGCCAGCAGATCGACAGGGAGTGAAACAGATACGCAGTATTTT; cdr3_aa: CASRSTGSETDTQYF
j_call: TRBJ1-2; clone_size: .; v_call: TRBV5-4; d_call: TRBD1; cdr3_nt: TGTGCCAGCAGGAGGGATTCACAGGGGGCCTATGGCTACACCTTC; cdr3_aa: CASRRDSQGAYGYTF
j_call: TRBJ2-1; clone_size: .; v_call: TRBV7-8; d_call: .; cdr3_nt: TGTGCCAGCAGCTTAGCTCTAGTAGAGAGTGAGCAGTTCTTC; cdr3_aa: CASSLALVESEQFF
j_call: TRBJ1-2; clone_size: .; v_call: TRBV7-9; d_call: .; cdr3_nt: TGTGCCAGCAGCGACAATAACTATGGCTACACCTTC; cdr3_aa: CASSDNNYGYTF
j_call: TRBJ2-2; clone_size: .; v_call: TRBV10-3; d_call: .; cdr3_nt: TGTGCCATCAGTGAGTCGGGGCGGGAGAACACCGGGGAGCTGTTTTTT; cdr3_aa: CAISESGRENTGELFF
j_call: TRBJ1-5; clone_size: .; v_call: TRBV12-5; d_call: TRBD1; cdr3_nt: TGTGCTAGTGGTTACAACCCGGGACAGGGGAATCAGCCCCAGCATTTT; cdr3_aa: CASGYNPGQGNQPQHF
j_call: TRBJ1-1; clone_size: .; v_call: TRBV28; d_call: .; cdr3_nt: TGTGCCAGCAGCTCTACAGGGCGGACTGAAGCTTTCTTT; cdr3_aa: CASSSTGRTEAFF
j_call: TRBJ2-2; clone_size: .; v_call: TRBV7-7; d_call: .; cdr3_nt: TGTGCCAGCGGCACGAACACCGGGGAGCTGTTTTTT; cdr3_aa: CASGTNTGELFF
j_call: TRBJ1-5; clone_size: once; v_call: TRBV15; d_call: .; cdr3_nt: TGTGCCACCAGCAGAGTCTATAGCAATCAGCCCCAGCATTTT; cdr3_aa: CATSRVYSNQPQHF
j_call: TRBJ1-1; clone_size: .; v_call: TRBV19; d_call: .; cdr3_nt: TGTGCCAGTAGTACAGTTACAGGGACTGAAGCTTTCTTT; cdr3_aa: CASSTVTGTEAFF
j_call: TRBJ2-5; clone_size: once; v_call: TRBV6-5; d_call: TRBD1; cdr3_nt: TGTGCCAGCAGTTACCCGGGACAGGGTTGGGAGACCCAGTACTTC; cdr3_aa: CASSYPGQGWETQYF
j_call: TRBJ2-3; clone_size: .; v_call: TRBV5-1; d_call: .; cdr3_nt: TGCGCCAGCAGCGGGACTCCGGGCACAGATACGCAGTATTTT; cdr3_aa: CASSGTPGTDTQYF
j_call: TRBJ2-1; clone_size: .; v_call: TRBV7-3; d_call: TRBD2; cdr3_nt: TGTGCCAGCAGCTTATCGAGCGGGAGTAGCTCCTACAATGAGCAGTTCTTC; cdr3_aa: CASSLSSGSSSYNEQFF
j_call: TRBJ2-1; clone_size: .; v_call: TRBV5-8; d_call: TRBD2; cdr3_nt: TGTGCCAGCAGCAAGGGCCTAGCGGGTAATGAGCAGTTCTTC; cdr3_aa: CASSKGLAGNEQFF
j_call: TRBJ2-7; clone_size: .; v_call: TRBV5-1; d_call: .; cdr3_nt: TGCGCCAGCAGCCCGGACTTCGTCGAGCAGTACTTC; cdr3_aa: CASSPDFVEQYF
j_call: TRBJ2-1; clone_size: .; v_call: TRBV28; d_call: TRBD2; cdr3_nt: TGTGCCAGCGGGACTAGCGGGAGGATAGGGAATGAGCAGTTCTTC; cdr3_aa: CASGTSGRIGNEQFF
j_call: TRBJ1-4; clone_size: .; v_call: TRBV7-8; d_call: .; cdr3_nt: TGTGCCAGCAGCGCTGGGGGGGGAGGCGAAAAACTGTTTTTT; cdr3_aa: CASSAGGGGEKLFF
j_call: TRBJ2-1; clone_size: .; v_call: TRBV25-1; d_call: .; cdr3_nt: TGTGCCAGCAGTGCGGGTTTCAATGAGCAGTTCTTC; cdr3_aa: CASSAGFNEQFF
j_call: TRBJ2-2; clone_size: once; v_call: TRBV6-5; d_call: .; cdr3_nt: TGTGCCAGCAGTTTCGCTAGCTCCGGGGAGCTGTTTTTT; cdr3_aa: CASSFASSGELFF
j_call: TRBJ2-7; clone_size: .; v_call: TRBV4-1; d_call: .; cdr3_nt: TGCGCCAGCAGCCCCGGGAGCTCCTACGAGCAGTACTTC; cdr3_aa: CASSPGSSYEQYF
j_call: TRBJ2-1; clone_size: once; v_call: TRBV27; d_call: TRBD2; cdr3_nt: TGTGCCAGCAGTCGTCAGGGACTAGCAAATGAGCAGTTCTTC; cdr3_aa: CASSRQGLANEQFF
j_call: TRBJ2-3; clone_size: once; v_call: TRBV6-5; d_call: TRBD2; cdr3_nt: TGTGCCAGCAAACTAGCGGGAGGGGTCACAGATACGCAGTATTTT; cdr3_aa: CASKLAGGVTDTQYF
j_call: TRBJ2-7; clone_size: .; v_call: TRBV5-6; d_call: .; cdr3_nt: TGTGCCAGCAGCTCCAGGGTCTACGAGCAGTACTTC; cdr3_aa: CASSSRVYEQYF
j_call: TRBJ2-3; clone_size: .; v_call: TRBV4-1; d_call: .; cdr3_nt: TGCGCCAGCAGCCAAGTCCAGACTACCAGGTTCAGCGCAGATACGCAGTATTTT; cdr3_aa: CASSQVQTTRFSADTQYF
j_call: TRBJ2-4; clone_size: .; v_call: TRBV5-1; d_call: .; cdr3_nt: TGCGCCAGCAGCTTGGCCAGTCACGACATTCAGTACTTC; cdr3_aa: CASSLASHDIQYF
j_call: TRBJ1-2; clone_size: .; v_call: TRBV10-3; d_call: .; cdr3_nt: TGTGCCATCAGCGAGACAGTCTATGGCTACACCTTC; cdr3_aa: CAISETVYGYTF
j_call: TRBJ1-1; clone_size: .; v_call: TRBV13; d_call: TRBD1; cdr3_nt: TGTGCCAGCAGCCGAACGGGAGGGGGCAAGGACACTGAAGCTTTCTTT; cdr3_aa: CASSRTGGGKDTEAFF
j_call: TRBJ1-2; clone_size: .; v_call: TRBV15; d_call: .; cdr3_nt: TGTGCCACCAGCAGAGACAGGGACTATGGCTACACCTTC; cdr3_aa: CATSRDRDYGYTF
j_call: TRBJ1-4; clone_size: .; v_call: TRBV6-1; d_call: .; cdr3_nt: TGTGCCGGCCGGGAGGGAAAGCGCGAACTGTTTTTT; cdr3_aa: CAGREGKRELFF
j_call: TRBJ2-7; clone_size: .; v_call: TRBV19; d_call: .; cdr3_nt: TGTGCCACCCGACGTAGCGGAGGGGCCTACGAGCAGTACTTC; cdr3_aa: CATRRSGGAYEQYF
j_call: TRBJ2-4; clone_size: .; v_call: TRBV30; d_call: .; cdr3_nt: TGTGCCTGGAGTCTAGCAGCCAAAAACATTCAGTACTTC; cdr3_aa: CAWSLAAKNIQYF
j_call: TRBJ2-7; clone_size: .; v_call: TRBV7-9; d_call: TRBD2; cdr3_nt: TGTGCCAGCAGCTTAGGACTAGCGGGAGGCGAGCAGTACTTC; cdr3_aa: CASSLGLAGGEQYF
j_call: TRBJ1-2; clone_size: .; v_call: TRBV20-1; d_call: .; cdr3_nt: TGCAGCGCGGGTAATGGCTACACCTTC; cdr3_aa: CSAGNGYTF
j_call: TRBJ2-1; clone_size: .; v_call: TRBV5-1; d_call: .; cdr3_nt: TGCGCCAGCAGCTTGAGAGGGGATGGGACTTTGAATGAGCAGTTCTTC; cdr3_aa: CASSLRGDGTLNEQFF
j_call: TRBJ2-3; clone_size: .; v_call: TRBV10-3; d_call: .; cdr3_nt: TGTGCCATCAAACAGGGCGGAGGAGGCACAGATACGCAGTATTTT; cdr3_aa: CAIKQGGGGTDTQYF
j_call: TRBJ2-1; clone_size: .; v_call: TRBV27; d_call: TRBD2; cdr3_nt: TGTGCCAGCAGTCCCGCCCGCGGGAGGGCCCTCAATGAGCAGTTCTTC; cdr3_aa: CASSPARGRALNEQFF
j_call: TRBJ2-5; clone_size: .; v_call: TRBV18; d_call: .; cdr3_nt: TGTGCCAGCTCACCCTCCCACGGGGCAACAGGGCTAGAGACCCAGTACTTC; cdr3_aa: CASSPSHGATGLETQYF
j_call: TRBJ2-7; clone_size: .; v_call: TRBV10-3; d_call: TRBD2; cdr3_nt: TGTGCCATCAGTGGACTAGCGGGTTACGAGCAGTACTTC; cdr3_aa: CAISGLAGYEQYF
j_call: TRBJ1-1; clone_size: .; v_call: TRBV19; d_call: .; cdr3_nt: TGTGCCAGTAGGGCGAACACTGAAGCTTTCTTT; cdr3_aa: CASRANTEAFF